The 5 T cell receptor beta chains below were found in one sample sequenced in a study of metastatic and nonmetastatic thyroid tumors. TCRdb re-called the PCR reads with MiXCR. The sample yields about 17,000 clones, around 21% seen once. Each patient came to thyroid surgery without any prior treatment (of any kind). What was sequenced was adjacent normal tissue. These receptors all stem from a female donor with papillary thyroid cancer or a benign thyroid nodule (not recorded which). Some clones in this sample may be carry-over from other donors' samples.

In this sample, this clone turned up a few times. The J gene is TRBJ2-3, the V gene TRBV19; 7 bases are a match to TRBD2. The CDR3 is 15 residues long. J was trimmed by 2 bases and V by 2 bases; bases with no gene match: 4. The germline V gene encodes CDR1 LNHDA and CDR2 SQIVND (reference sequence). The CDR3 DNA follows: TGTGCCAGTAGTATAAGGGGACTACCCACAGATACGCAGTATTTT. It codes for CASSIRGLPTDTQYF.

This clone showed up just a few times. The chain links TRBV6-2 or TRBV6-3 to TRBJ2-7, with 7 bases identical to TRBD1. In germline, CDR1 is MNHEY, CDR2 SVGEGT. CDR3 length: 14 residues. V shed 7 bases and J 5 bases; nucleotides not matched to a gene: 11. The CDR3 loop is CASTPGGWIHEQYF. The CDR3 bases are TGTGCCAGCACCCCAGGGGGATGGATCCACGAGCAGTACTTC.

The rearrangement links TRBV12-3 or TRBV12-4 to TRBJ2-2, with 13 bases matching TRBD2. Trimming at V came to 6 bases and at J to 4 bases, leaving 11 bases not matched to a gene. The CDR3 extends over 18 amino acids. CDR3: CASSPIKLAGGLTGELFF. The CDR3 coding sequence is TGTGCCAGCAGCCCAATTAAACTAGCGGGAGGGCTCACCGGGGAGCTGTTTTTT.

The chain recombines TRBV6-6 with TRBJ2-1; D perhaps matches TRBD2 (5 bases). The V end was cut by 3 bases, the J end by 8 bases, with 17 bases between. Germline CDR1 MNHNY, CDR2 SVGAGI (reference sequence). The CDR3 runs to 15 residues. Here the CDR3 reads CASSYSSHHAHEQFF. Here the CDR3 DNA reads TGTGCCAGCAGTTATTCTAGCCATCATGCGCATGAGCAGTTCTTC.

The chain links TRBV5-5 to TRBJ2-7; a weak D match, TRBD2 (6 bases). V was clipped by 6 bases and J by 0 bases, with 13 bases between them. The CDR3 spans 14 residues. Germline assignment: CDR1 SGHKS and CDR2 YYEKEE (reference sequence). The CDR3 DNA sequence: TGTGCCAGCAATACGGGGGTTTTCTCCTACGAGCAGTACTTC. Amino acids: CASNTGVFSYEQYF. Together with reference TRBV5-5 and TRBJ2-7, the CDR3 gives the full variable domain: DAGVTQSPTHLIKTRGQQVTLRCSPISGHKSVSWYQQVLGQGPQFIFQYYEKEERGRGNFPDRFSARQFPNYSSELNVNALLLGDSALYLCASNTGVFSYEQYFGPGTRLTVT.